This T cell receptor beta chain originates from a study of cytomegalovirus exposure and HLA in healthy donors. The PCR had 60 Vbeta and 13 Jbeta primers. TCRdb's copy holds only in-frame clones and misses some; the assay was immunoSEQ multiplex PCR. The sample holds more than 150,000 clones, 80% seen once. The CDR3 is 15 residues long. Germline V gene data show CDR1 as SGHTA and CDR2 as FQGNSA. The J segment lost 2 bases and the V segment lost 2 bases, leaving 5 bases of the junction unmatched. Concerning this clone: Its antigen is unidentified. The identical CDR3 is also encoded by other nucleotide sequences in the sample.

General study findings and limits: Being indistinguishable, some V segments were excluded, TRBV6-2 and TRBV6-3 among them. The study listed around 150 cytomegalovirus-associated TCR beta chains. The authors later found HLA-associated TCR beta chains more clonally expanded than equally common others.

The rearrangement links TRBV7-2 to TRBJ2-7, with 8 bases lining up with TRBD2. The sample was PBMCs. The sequence was collected from a man aged 35-49 years in good health and CMV-seropositive. The CDR3 nucleotides are TGTGCCAGCAGCTTAAGATTAGCGGGGCCCTACGAGCAGTACTTC. It encodes CASSLRLAGPYEQYF.